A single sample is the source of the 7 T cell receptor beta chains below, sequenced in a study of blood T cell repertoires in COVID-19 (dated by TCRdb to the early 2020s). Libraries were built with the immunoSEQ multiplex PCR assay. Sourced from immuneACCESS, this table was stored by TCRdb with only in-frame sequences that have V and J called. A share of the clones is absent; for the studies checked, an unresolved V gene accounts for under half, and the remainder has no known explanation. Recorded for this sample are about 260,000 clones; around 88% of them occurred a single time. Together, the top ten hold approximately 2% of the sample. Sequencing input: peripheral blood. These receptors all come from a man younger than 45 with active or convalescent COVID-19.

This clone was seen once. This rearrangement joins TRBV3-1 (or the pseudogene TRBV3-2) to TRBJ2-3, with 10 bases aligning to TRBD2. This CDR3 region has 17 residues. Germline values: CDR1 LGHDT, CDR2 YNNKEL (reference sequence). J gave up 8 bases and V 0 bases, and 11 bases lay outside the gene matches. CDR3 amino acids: CASSQEYRVAGGGTQYF. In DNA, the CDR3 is TGTGCCAGCAGCCAAGAGTATCGGGTAGCGGGGGGTGGTACGCAGTATTTT.

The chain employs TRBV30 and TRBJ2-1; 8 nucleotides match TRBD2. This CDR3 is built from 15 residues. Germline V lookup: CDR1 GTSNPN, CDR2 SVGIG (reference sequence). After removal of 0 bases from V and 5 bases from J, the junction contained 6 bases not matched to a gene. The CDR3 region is CAWSVVAGSHNEQFF. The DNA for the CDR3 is TGTGCCTGGAGTGTAGTAGCGGGGTCCCACAATGAGCAGTTCTTC.

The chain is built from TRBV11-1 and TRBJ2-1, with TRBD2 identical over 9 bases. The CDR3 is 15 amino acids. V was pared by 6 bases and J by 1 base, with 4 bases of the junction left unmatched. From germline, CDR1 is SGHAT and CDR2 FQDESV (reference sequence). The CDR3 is CASRPAGGSYNEQFF. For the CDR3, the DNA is TGTGCCAGCAGGCCAGCGGGGGGTTCCTACAATGAGCAGTTCTTC.

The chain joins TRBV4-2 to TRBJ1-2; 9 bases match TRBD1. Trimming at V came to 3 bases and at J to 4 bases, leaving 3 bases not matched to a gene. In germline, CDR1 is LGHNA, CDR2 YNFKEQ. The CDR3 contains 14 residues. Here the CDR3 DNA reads TGTGCCAGCAGCCAGGGACAGGGAAGCTATGGCTACACCTTC. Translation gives CASSQGQGSYGYTF.

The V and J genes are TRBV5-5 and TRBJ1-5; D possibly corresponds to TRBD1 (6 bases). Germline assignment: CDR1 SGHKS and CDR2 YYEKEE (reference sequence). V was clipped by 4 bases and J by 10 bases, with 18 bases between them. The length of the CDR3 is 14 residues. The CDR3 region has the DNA TGTGCCAGCAGCCAGGACAGTGGTCTAGCCCCCCAGCATTTT. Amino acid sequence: CASSQDSGLAPQHF. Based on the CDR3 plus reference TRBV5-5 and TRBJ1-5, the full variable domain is DAGVTQSPTHLIKTRGQQVTLRCSPISGHKSVSWYQQVLGQGPQFIFQYYEKEERGRGNFPDRFSARQFPNYSSELNVNALLLGDSALYLCASSQDSGLAPQHFGDGTRLSIL.

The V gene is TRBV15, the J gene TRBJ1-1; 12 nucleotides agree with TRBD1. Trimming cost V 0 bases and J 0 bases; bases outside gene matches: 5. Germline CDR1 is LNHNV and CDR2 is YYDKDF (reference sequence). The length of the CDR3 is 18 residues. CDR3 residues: CATSRDRDRGRLNTEAFF. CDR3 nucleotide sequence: TGTGCCACCAGCAGAGACCGGGACAGGGGGCGGCTGAACACTGAAGCTTTCTTT.

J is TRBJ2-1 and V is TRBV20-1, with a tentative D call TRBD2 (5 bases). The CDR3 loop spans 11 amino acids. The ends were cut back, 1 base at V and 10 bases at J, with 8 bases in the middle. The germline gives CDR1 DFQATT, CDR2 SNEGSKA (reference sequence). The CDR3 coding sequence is TGCAGTGCTAGAGTTAGCGAAGAGCAGTTCTTC. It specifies CSARVSEEQFF.